The next 31 T cell receptor beta chains were all read from a single sample in a study of a mutant IDH1 vaccine in newly diagnosed glioma. Antigen specificity for these receptors is unknown. As for time point: week 23, last vaccination. In every dose of vaccine, 300 ug of mutant IDH1 20-mer peptide was given alongside topical imiquimod. The protocol was immunoSEQ multiplex PCR, while the TCRdb copy is restricted to in-frame clones and leaves out a portion. Of approximately 81,000 clones listed, 65% to 90% are singletons. Here the sequenced sample was PBMCs, taken from a glioma patient whose treatment included an IDH1 peptide vaccine. The receptor source for this set is a man aged 30-40 years with glioma. Some clones in this sample may be carry-over from other donors' samples.

The chain carries TRBV2 and TRBJ1-2; D is uncertain. CDR3 size: 15 residues. Germline assignment: CDR1 SNHLY and CDR2 FYNNEI. V was shortened by 5 bases and J by 3 bases, with 16 bases between the two germline ends. The DNA of the CDR3 is TGTGCCAGCAGTCCAAGAGCCGGAGGGTACTATGGCTACACCTTC. It specifies CASSPRAGGYYGYTF.

The chain joins TRBV10-3 to TRBJ1-5; D gene unclear. From germline, CDR1 is ENHRY and CDR2 SYGVKD. The CDR3 loop spans 14 amino acids. Between the trimmed V and J ends, which lost 4 bases and 2 bases, there was a span of 9 bases. This CDR3 reads CAISVGLRNQPQHF. The CDR3 nucleotides are TGTGCCATCAGTGTGGGGTTGCGCAATCAGCCCCAGCATTTT.

This chain uses TRBV10-1 with TRBJ2-6, with TRBD2 identical over 9 bases. J lost 0 bases, V lost 6 bases, and 3 bases had no gene match. This CDR3 has 16 amino acids. From germline, CDR1 is WNHNN and CDR2 SYGVQD (reference sequence). The chain's CDR3 is CASRTSGPSGANVLTF. Here the CDR3 DNA reads TGCGCCAGCAGGACTAGCGGACCCTCTGGGGCCAACGTCCTGACTTTC.

V gene TRBV28 combines with J gene TRBJ1-1; D ambiguous. The germline V gene encodes CDR1 MDHEN and CDR2 SYDVKM. Trimming shortened V by 10 bases and J by 0 bases, and 12 bases separated the two germline ends. CDR3 length: 13 amino acids. CDR3: CATREIMNTEAFF. The CDR3 DNA follows: TGTGCCACCCGTGAAATCATGAACACTGAAGCTTTCTTT. Full variable domain (rest looked up from reference TRBV28 and TRBJ1-1): DVKVTQSSRYLVKRTGEKVFLECVQDMDHENMFWYRQDPGLGLRLIYFSYDVKMKEKGDIPEGYSVSREKKERFSLILESASTNQTSMYLCATREIMNTEAFFGQGTRLTVV.

This clone was seen just once. The chain employs TRBV14 and TRBJ1-2; the D is unclear. CDR3 length: 13 amino acids. CDR1 SGHDN and CDR2 FVKESK come from the germline V gene. The V end lost 3 bases, the J end lost 5 bases, and 10 bases lay between the germline ends. CDR3: CASSQYWEYGYTF. DNA for the CDR3: TGTGCCAGCAGCCAGTACTGGGAGTATGGCTACACCTTC.

The J gene is TRBJ1-2, the V gene TRBV6-1, with a weak D call TRBD1 (5 bases). Germline assignment: CDR1 MNHNS and CDR2 SASEGT. V gave up 0 bases and J gave up 5 bases, with 22 bases separating them. This CDR3 contains 18 residues. The CDR3 nucleotides are TGTGCCAGCAGTGAAGCGATAGTACCCCGACAGATAACTTATGGCTACACCTTC. This gives the protein CASSEAIVPRQITYGYTF.

CDR3 amino acids: CASSLAQIAAYGYTF. In DNA, the CDR3 is TGTGCCAGCAGCTTAGCGCAAATTGCTGCCTATGGCTACACCTTC. The chain links TRBV7-9 to TRBJ1-2; D unresolved. This CDR3 comprises 15 residues. The V end was cut by 0 bases, the J end by 4 bases, with 12 bases between. Germline V lookup: CDR1 SEHNR, CDR2 FQNEAQ (reference sequence).

The rearrangement links TRBV5-1 to TRBJ1-1; D is unresolved. V shed 0 bases and J shed 1 base, with 19 bases lying between them. From germline, CDR1 is SGHRS and CDR2 YFSETQ. This CDR3 comprises 18 residues. The CDR3 bases are TGCGCCAGCAGCTTGGTCGTAGGGTCTAGATTCAGGAACACTGAAGCTTTCTTT. It specifies CASSLVVGSRFRNTEAFF. Based on the CDR3 plus reference TRBV5-1 and TRBJ1-1, the full variable domain is KAGVTQTPRYLIKTRGQQVTLSCSPISGHRSVSWYQQTPGQGLQFLFEYFSETQRNKGNFPGRFSGRQFSNSRSEMNVSTLELGDSALYLCASSLVVGSRFRNTEAFFGQGTRLTVV.

The chain uses TRBV7-2 and TRBJ2-3; 9 bases fit TRBD2. CDR1 and CDR2 from the germline V gene are SGHTA and FQGNSA. The CDR3 runs to 15 residues. After removal of 5 bases from V and 0 bases from J, the junction contained 3 bases not matched to a gene. The CDR3 coding sequence is TGTGCCAGCAGCAAGCGGGGGGCTAGCACAGATACGCAGTATTTT. Protein sequence: CASSKRGASTDTQYF.

This clone showed up just once. J is TRBJ1-6 and V is TRBV5-4, with TRBD1 matching over 9 bases. This CDR3 has 18 amino acids. Trimming at V came to 4 bases and at J to 2 bases, leaving 10 bases not matched to a gene. Germline V gene data show CDR1 as SGHNT and CDR2 as YYREEE (reference sequence). Written as DNA, the CDR3 is TGTGCCAGCAGCCCCTCCTTACAGGGGGCCACCTATAATTCACCCCTCCACTTT. Protein sequence: CASSPSLQGATYNSPLHF.

V is TRBV5-4 and J is TRBJ2-5; 7 positions agree with TRBD2. The junction had 3 bases not matched to a gene; V was cut back by 2 bases and J by 8 bases. Germline V lookup: CDR1 SGHNT, CDR2 YYREEE (reference sequence). The CDR3 consists of 12 residues. CDR3 sequence reads: CASSFEAGTQYF. Here the CDR3 DNA reads TGTGCCAGCAGCTTCGAAGCGGGAACCCAGTACTTC.

The chain links TRBV7-9 to TRBJ2-2; TRBD1 matches at 9 bases. The junction had 5 bases not matched to a gene; V was cut back by 2 bases and J by 4 bases. This CDR3 comprises 16 residues. Germline values: CDR1 SEHNR, CDR2 FQNEAQ (reference sequence). The DNA of the CDR3 is TGTGCCAGCAGCTTACCGGGACAGGGTCGCACCGGGGAGCTGTTTTTT. Translated: CASSLPGQGRTGELFF.

This chain's CDR3 is CAWSSRTGPPSIRYTF. For the CDR3, the DNA is TGTGCCTGGAGTAGTAGGACAGGGCCACCTAGTATTCGCTACACCTTC. The rearrangement links TRBV30 to TRBJ1-2; TRBD1 aligns across 8 bases. V dropped 2 bases and J dropped 9; count of bases not matched to a gene: 17. CDR1 GTSNPN and CDR2 SVGIG come from the germline V gene (reference sequence). The CDR3 runs 16 residues. The whole variable domain, remainder taken from reference TRBV30 and TRBJ1-2, is SQTIHQWPATLVQPVGSPLSLECTVEGTSNPNLYWYRQAAGRGLQLLFYSVGIGQISSEVPQNLSASRPQDRQFILSSKKLLLSDSGFYLCAWSSRTGPPSIRYTFGSGTRLTVV.

The chain employs TRBV15 and TRBJ1-5; D might be TRBD1 (5 bases). The CDR3 has 16 amino acids. The ends were cut back, 3 bases at V and 3 bases at J, with 15 bases in the middle. Germline V CDR1 and CDR2: LNHNV, YYDKDF (reference sequence). The DNA of the CDR3 is TGTGCCACCAGCAGTCCGGGGCGAAGGCCCAATCAGCCCCAGCATTTT. Its protein product is CATSSPGRRPNQPQHF.

V and J are TRBV28 and TRBJ2-2; 8 bases are shared with TRBD2. CDR3 length equals 16 residues. Trimming took 4 bases from V and 4 from J; bases not matched to a gene: 8. Per the germline V gene, CDR1 is MDHEN and CDR2 is SYDVKM. CDR3: CASSSRGGPGTGELFF. CDR3 in DNA: TGTGCCAGCAGTTCCCGCGGGGGGCCCGGCACCGGGGAGCTGTTTTTT.

The V call is TRBV11-3, the J call TRBJ1-1; unclear D gene. The CDR3 loop spans 13 amino acids. The V and J ends lost 0 bases and 0 bases respectively, with 2 bases between them. The germline gives CDR1 SGHNT, CDR2 YENEEA. CDR3 loop: CASSLDLNTEAFF. CDR3 DNA: TGTGCCAGCAGCTTAGATCTGAACACTGAAGCTTTCTTT.

V gene TRBV7-6 combines with J gene TRBJ2-2, with 9 positions matching TRBD1. The germline V gene has CDR1 SGHVS and CDR2 FNYEAQ. The CDR3 runs 16 residues. The V gene end was trimmed by 5 bases and the J gene end by 5 bases; junction bases not matched to a gene: 9. For the CDR3, the DNA is TGTGCCAGCAGCGTATCACAGGGGGCAAGAACCGGGGAGCTGTTTTTT. This translates into CASSVSQGARTGELFF.

In this sample, this clone turned up once. The chain is built from TRBV9 and TRBJ1-1; D unresolved. V was trimmed by 1 base and J by 0 bases, leaving 10 bases between them. The CDR3 has 15 amino acids. CDR1 and CDR2 (germline): SGDLS, YYNGEE. The CDR3 loop reads CASSVINGMNTEAFF. The CDR3 bases are TGTGCCAGCAGCGTAATCAACGGGATGAACACTGAAGCTTTCTTT.

The CDR3 DNA is TGTGCCAGCAGTGACCGGGCCTGGGGAGAAAAACTGTTTTTT. Protein sequence: CASSDRAWGEKLFF. The rearrangement links TRBV6-1 to TRBJ1-4, with D unclear. V was trimmed by 3 bases and J by 8 bases, leaving 13 bases between them. Germline CDR1 MNHNS, CDR2 SASEGT. The CDR3 has 14 amino acids.

The chain uses TRBV4-2 and TRBJ2-5; TRBD2 aligns across 8 bases. CDR3 size: 17 residues. Germline V gene sequence: CDR1 LGHNA, CDR2 YNFKEQ. V was clipped by 0 bases and J by 4 bases; unmatched bases: 10. Written as DNA, the CDR3 is TGTGCCAGCAGCCAAGATAGGAACGGGGGGGCCGGAGAGACCCAGTACTTC. It is translated as CASSQDRNGGAGETQYF.

A word on this clone: The same CDR3 also results from other DNA sequences found in this sample. This rearrangement joins TRBV30 to TRBJ1-5; 10 nucleotides agree with TRBD1. Germline V lookup: CDR1 GTSNPN, CDR2 SVGIG (reference sequence). With V trimmed by 3 bases and J by 4 bases, 3 bases remained unmatched. The CDR3 sequence is 14 residues long. CDR3 coding DNA: TGTGCCTGGAGGGGGGACAGGGGAAATCAGCCCCAGCATTTT. It specifies CAWRGDRGNQPQHF. Combining the CDR3 with reference TRBV30 and TRBJ1-5 gives the whole variable domain SQTIHQWPATLVQPVGSPLSLECTVEGTSNPNLYWYRQAAGRGLQLLFYSVGIGQISSEVPQNLSASRPQDRQFILSSKKLLLSDSGFYLCAWRGDRGNQPQHFGDGTRLSIL.

The chain carries TRBV4-1 and TRBJ1-2; TRBD1 agrees at 7 bases. Germline values: CDR1 MGHRA, CDR2 YSYEKL. This CDR3 has 13 amino acids. V shed 6 bases and J 2 bases; nucleotides not matched to a gene: 3. The CDR3 is CASRPTGNYGYTF. The CDR3 DNA reads as TGCGCCAGCAGACCGACAGGGAACTATGGCTACACCTTC.

The chain uses TRBV7-2 and TRBJ2-3; the D gene is possibly TRBD2 (5 bases). This CDR3 is built from 15 residues. The germline V gene encodes CDR1 SGHTA and CDR2 FQGNSA. The V gene lost 0 bases and the J gene lost 5 bases, with 12 bases spanning the gap. DNA of the CDR3: TGTGCCAGCAGCTTAGCAAGTGGGAGAGGAGATACGCAGTATTTT. Its translation: CASSLASGRGDTQYF.

This chain links TRBV7-6 with TRBJ1-1, with 9 positions matching TRBD1. In germline, CDR1 is SGHVS, CDR2 FNYEAQ. Losses at the gene ends were 5 bases for V and 2 bases for J; bases not matched to a gene: 6. This CDR3 contains 15 residues. This CDR3 is CASSPGQGTNTEAFF. The DNA of the CDR3 is TGTGCCAGCAGCCCCGGACAGGGGACAAACACTGAAGCTTTCTTT. The full variable domain, rest sourced from reference TRBV7-6 and TRBJ1-1, is GAGVSQSPRYKVTKRGQDVALRCDPISGHVSLYWYRQALGQGPEFLTYFNYEAQQDKSGLPNDRFSAERPEGSISTLTIQRTEQRDSAMYRCASSPGQGTNTEAFFGQGTRLTVV.

The V and J genes are TRBV5-1 and TRBJ1-6; D perhaps matches TRBD1 (6 bases). The CDR3 covers 14 residues. Germline loops: CDR1 SGHRS, CDR2 YFSETQ. V lost 3 bases to trimming and J lost 7 bases, with 11 bases between them. The CDR3: CASSWDTGNSPLHF. The CDR3 coding sequence is TGCGCCAGCAGCTGGGATACAGGGAATTCACCCCTCCACTTT.

The chain uses TRBV7-2 and TRBJ2-2, with 7 bases aligning to TRBD1. This CDR3 is built from 15 residues. V shed 11 bases, J shed 1 base, and the junction held 10 bases outside the gene matches. CDR1 is SGHTA, CDR2 FQGNSA, per germline. CDR3 residues: CASKRGLGNTGELFF. In DNA, the CDR3 is TGTGCCTCCAAAAGGGGGCTGGGGAACACCGGGGAGCTGTTTTTT.

V gene TRBV7-9 combines with J gene TRBJ1-2; D gene uncertain. The V end lost 0 bases, the J end lost 3 bases, and 8 bases lay between the germline ends. CDR3 length: 14 residues. CDR1 is SEHNR and CDR2 is FQNEAQ in the germline V gene (reference sequence). In nucleotides, the CDR3 is TGTGCCAGCAGCTTAGCGGGGAGTCACTATGGCTACACCTTC. This sequence encodes CASSLAGSHYGYTF.

This chain joins TRBV30 and TRBJ1-1, with D unclear. The V end lost 2 bases, the J end lost 7 bases, and 8 bases lay between the germline ends. Germline V gene sequence: CDR1 GTSNPN, CDR2 SVGIG (reference sequence). CDR3 size: 11 residues. Here the CDR3 DNA reads TGTGCCTGGAGTTTCATGAATGAAGCTTTCTTT. Its protein is CAWSFMNEAFF.

In this sample, this clone turned up a few times. The V and J genes are TRBV30 and TRBJ1-1; D gene ambiguous. The CDR3 contains 13 residues. V was trimmed by 1 base and J by 0 bases, leaving 6 bases between them. Germline CDR1 GTSNPN, CDR2 SVGIG (reference sequence). CDR3 sequence: CAWSAQMNTEAFF. Written as DNA, the CDR3 is TGTGCCTGGAGTGCCCAGATGAACACTGAAGCTTTCTTT.

The gene calls are TRBV6-5 and TRBJ1-1, with TRBD1 matching over 7 bases. The J segment lost 3 bases and the V segment lost 5 bases, leaving 9 bases of the junction unmatched. Germline V lookup: CDR1 MNHEY, CDR2 SVGAGI. This CDR3 contains 15 residues. As DNA, the CDR3 is TGTGCCAGCAGTACGCGCCGGGACAGATACACTGAAGCTTTCTTT. Protein product: CASSTRRDRYTEAFF.

In DNA form, the CDR3 reads TGTGCCACCAGCCGACAGGTCCCTAGCACAGATACGCAGTATTTT. Its protein is CATSRQVPSTDTQYF. The J gene is TRBJ2-3, the V gene TRBV15; perhaps TRBD1 as D (6 bases). V dropped 5 bases and J dropped 0 bases, with 12 bases sitting between them. In germline, CDR1 is LNHNV, CDR2 YYDKDF (reference sequence). The CDR3 runs 15 residues.